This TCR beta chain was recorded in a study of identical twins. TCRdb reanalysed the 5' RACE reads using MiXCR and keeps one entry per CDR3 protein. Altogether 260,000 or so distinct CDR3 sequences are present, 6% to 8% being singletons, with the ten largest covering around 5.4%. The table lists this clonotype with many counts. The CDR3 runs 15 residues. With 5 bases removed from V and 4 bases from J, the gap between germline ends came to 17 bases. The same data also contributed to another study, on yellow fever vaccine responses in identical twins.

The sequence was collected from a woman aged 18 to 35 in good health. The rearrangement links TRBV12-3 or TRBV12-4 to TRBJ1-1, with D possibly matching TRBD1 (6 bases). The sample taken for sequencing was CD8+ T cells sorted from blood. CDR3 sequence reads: CASSSQQGSATEAFF. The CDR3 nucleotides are TGTGCCAGCAGTAGCCAACAGGGCTCTGCCACTGAAGCTTTCTTT.